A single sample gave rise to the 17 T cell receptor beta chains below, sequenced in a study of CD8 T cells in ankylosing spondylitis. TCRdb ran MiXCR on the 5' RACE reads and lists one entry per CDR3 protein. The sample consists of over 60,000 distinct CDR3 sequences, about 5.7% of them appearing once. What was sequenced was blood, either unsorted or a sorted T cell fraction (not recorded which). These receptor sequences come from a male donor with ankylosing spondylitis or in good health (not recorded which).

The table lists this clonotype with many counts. CDR3 in DNA: TGTGCCAGCAGCTTTAGGGGTGGCGTGCAGTACTTC. Its translation is CASSFRGGVQYF. This chain joins TRBV11-2 and TRBJ2-7; perhaps TRBD1 as D (5 bases). With 3 bases removed from V and 9 bases from J, the gap between germline ends came to 12 bases. The CDR3 totals 12 residues. The germline V gene has CDR1 SGHAT and CDR2 FQNNGV.

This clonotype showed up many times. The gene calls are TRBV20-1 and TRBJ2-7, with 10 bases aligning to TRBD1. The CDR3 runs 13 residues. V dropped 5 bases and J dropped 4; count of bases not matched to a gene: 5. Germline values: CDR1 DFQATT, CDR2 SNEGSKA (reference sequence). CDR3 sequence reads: CSAPGQGGYEQYF. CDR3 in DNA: TGCAGTGCTCCAGGACAGGGGGGGTACGAGCAGTACTTC.

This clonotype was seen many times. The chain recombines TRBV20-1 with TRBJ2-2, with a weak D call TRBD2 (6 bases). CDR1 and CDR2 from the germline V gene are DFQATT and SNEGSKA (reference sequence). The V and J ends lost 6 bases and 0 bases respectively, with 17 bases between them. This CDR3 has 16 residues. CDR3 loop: CSATFVGGSNTGELFF. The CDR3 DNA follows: TGCAGTGCGACCTTCGTGGGGGGTTCGAACACCGGGGAGCTGTTTTTT.

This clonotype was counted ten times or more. This chain's CDR3 is CAISETDEKLFF. The DNA for the CDR3 is TGTGCCATCAGTGAGACCGATGAAAAACTGTTTTTT. The chain couples TRBV10-3 to TRBJ1-4; D remains unclear. This CDR3 is built from 12 residues. With 2 bases removed from V and 6 bases from J, the gap between germline ends came to 4 bases. Germline V gene data show CDR1 as ENHRY and CDR2 as SYGVKD.

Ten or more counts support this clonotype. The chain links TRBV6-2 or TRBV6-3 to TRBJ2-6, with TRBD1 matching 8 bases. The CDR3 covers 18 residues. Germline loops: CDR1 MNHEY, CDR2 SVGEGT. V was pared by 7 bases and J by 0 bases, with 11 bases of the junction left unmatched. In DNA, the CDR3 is TGTGCCAGCATGGACAGGGACTCCCTCCGCTCTGGGGCCAACGTCCTGACTTTC. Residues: CASMDRDSLRSGANVLTF.

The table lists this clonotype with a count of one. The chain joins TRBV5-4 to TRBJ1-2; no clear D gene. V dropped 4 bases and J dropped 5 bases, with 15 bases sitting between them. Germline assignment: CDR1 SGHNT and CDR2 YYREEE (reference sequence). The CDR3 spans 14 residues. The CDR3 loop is CASSMTRPTYGYTF. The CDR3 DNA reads TGTGCCAGCAGCATGACTAGGCCAACATATGGCTACACCTTC.

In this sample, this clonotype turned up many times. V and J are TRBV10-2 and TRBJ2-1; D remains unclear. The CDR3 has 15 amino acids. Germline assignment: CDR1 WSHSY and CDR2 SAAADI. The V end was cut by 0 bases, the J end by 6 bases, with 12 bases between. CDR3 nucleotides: TGCGCCAGCAGTGAGTCTATTAGTTATAGCAATGAGCAGTTCTTC. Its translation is CASSESISYSNEQFF.

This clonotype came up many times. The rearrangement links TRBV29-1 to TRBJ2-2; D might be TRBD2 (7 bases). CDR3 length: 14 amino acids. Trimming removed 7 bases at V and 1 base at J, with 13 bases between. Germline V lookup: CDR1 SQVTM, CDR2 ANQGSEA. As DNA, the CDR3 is TGCAGCGCCGGGGGGCCCTGGAACACCGGGGAGCTGTTTTTT. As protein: CSAGGPWNTGELFF.

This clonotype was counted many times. The CDR3 loop reads CASRRGGSYGYTF. In DNA, the CDR3 is TGTGCCAGCAGGAGGGGAGGTAGCTATGGCTACACCTTC. V usage is TRBV28 and J usage is TRBJ1-2; possibly TRBD1 for D (5 bases). V was clipped by 6 bases and J by 4 bases, with 12 bases between them. The CDR3 spans 13 residues. The germline V gene has CDR1 MDHEN and CDR2 SYDVKM.

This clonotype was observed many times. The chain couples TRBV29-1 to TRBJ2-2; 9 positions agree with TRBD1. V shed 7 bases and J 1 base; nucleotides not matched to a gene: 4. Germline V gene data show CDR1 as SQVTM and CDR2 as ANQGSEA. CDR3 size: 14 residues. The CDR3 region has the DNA TGCAGCGCCGACAGGGGGGGGAACACCGGGGAGCTGTTTTTT. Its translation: CSADRGGNTGELFF.

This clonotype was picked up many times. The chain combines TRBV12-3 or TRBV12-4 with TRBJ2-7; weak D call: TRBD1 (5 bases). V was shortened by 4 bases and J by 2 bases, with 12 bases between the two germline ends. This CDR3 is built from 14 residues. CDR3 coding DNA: TGTGCCAGCAGTTCGGGCAGGGTGGCCTACGAGCAGTACTTC. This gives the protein CASSSGRVAYEQYF.

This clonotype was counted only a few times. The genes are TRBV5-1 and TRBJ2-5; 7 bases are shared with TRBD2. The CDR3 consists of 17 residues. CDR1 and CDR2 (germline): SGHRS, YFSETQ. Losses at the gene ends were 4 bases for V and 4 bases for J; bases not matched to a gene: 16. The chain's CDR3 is CASSLGGLSDTRETQYF. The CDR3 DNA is TGCGCCAGCAGCCTTGGGGGACTATCTGATACCAGAGAGACCCAGTACTTC.

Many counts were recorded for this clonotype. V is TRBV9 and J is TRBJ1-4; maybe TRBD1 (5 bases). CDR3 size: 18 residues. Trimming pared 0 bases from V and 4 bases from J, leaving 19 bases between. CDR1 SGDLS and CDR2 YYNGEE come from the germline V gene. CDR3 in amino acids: CASSVGRDPNRGNEKLFF. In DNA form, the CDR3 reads TGTGCCAGCAGCGTAGGACGGGACCCAAATCGGGGTAATGAAAAACTGTTTTTT.

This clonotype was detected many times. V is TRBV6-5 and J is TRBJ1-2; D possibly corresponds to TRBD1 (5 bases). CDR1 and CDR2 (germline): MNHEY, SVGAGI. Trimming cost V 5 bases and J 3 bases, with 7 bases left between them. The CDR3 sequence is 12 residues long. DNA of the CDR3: TGTGCCAGCAGTCAGACAGACTATGGCTACACCTTC. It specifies CASSQTDYGYTF.

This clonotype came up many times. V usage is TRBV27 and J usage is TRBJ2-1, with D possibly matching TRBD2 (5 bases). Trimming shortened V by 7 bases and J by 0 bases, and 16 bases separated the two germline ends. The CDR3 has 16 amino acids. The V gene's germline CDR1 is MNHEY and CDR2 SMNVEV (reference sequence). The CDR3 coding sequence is TGTGCCAGCAAAGGGATTCGGACTCACTCCTACAATGAGCAGTTCTTC. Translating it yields CASKGIRTHSYNEQFF.

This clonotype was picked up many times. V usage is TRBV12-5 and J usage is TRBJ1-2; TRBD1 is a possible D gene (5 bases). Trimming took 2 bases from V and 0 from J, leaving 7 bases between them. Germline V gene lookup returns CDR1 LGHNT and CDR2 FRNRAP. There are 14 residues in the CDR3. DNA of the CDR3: TGTGCTAGTGGTTTGTGGGGCACTAACTATGGCTACACCTTC. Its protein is CASGLWGTNYGYTF.

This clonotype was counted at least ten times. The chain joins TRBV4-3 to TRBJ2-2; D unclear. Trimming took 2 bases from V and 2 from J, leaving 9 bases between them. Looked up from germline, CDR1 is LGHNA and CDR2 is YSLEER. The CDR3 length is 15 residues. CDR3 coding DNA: TGCGCCAGCAGCCAAATACACGGAAACACCGGGGAGCTGTTTTTT. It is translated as CASSQIHGNTGELFF.